This T cell receptor beta chain is from a study of cytotoxic CD8 clonotypes in ibrutinib-treated CLL. Comments on this clone: Other DNA sequences in the sample encode the same CDR3.

The method was immunoSEQ multiplex PCR; TCRdb's version includes in-frame clones alone and lacks a portion of them. The sample consists of under 150,000 clones, roughly 80% of them appearing once. The CDR3 sequence is 12 residues long. The germline V gene encodes CDR1 KGHSH and CDR2 LQKENI. V dropped 2 bases and J dropped 5 bases, with 7 bases sitting between them. The rearrangement links TRBV18 to TRBJ2-7, with D possibly called TRBD1 or TRBD2 (5 bases each). This receptor was obtained from a human donor with chronic lymphocytic leukemia. The sample consisted of PBMCs, taken after 24 months of ibrutinib treatment. This chain's CDR3 is CASSPRDDEQYF. CDR3 DNA: TGTGCCAGCTCACCAAGGGACGACGAGCAGTACTTC. Full variable domain (rest looked up from reference TRBV18 and TRBJ2-7): NAGVMQNPRHLVRRRGQEARLRCSPMKGHSHVYWYRQLPEEGLKFMVYLQKENIIDESGMPKERFSAEFPKEGPSILRIQQVVRGDSAAYFCASSPRDDEQYFGPGTRLTVT.